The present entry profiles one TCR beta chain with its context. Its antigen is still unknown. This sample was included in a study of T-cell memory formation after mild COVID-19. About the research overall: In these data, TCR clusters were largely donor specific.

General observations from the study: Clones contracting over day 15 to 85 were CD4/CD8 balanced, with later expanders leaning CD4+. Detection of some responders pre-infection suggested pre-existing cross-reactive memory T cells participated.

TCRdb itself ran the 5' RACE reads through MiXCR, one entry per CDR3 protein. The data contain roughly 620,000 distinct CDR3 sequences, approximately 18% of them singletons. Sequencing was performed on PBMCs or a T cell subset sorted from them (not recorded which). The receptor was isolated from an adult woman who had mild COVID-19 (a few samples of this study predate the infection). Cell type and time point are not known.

CDR3 in amino acids: CATSDPNTGQGGAFF. The CDR3 DNA follows: TGTGCCACCAGTGATCCTAACACCGGACAGGGGGGAGCTTTCTTT. V and J are TRBV24-1 and TRBJ1-1; TRBD1 matches at 10 bases. The CDR3 covers 15 residues. V lost 3 bases, J lost 10 bases, and 10 bases stayed unmatched. CDR1 is KGHDR, CDR2 SFDVKD, per germline.